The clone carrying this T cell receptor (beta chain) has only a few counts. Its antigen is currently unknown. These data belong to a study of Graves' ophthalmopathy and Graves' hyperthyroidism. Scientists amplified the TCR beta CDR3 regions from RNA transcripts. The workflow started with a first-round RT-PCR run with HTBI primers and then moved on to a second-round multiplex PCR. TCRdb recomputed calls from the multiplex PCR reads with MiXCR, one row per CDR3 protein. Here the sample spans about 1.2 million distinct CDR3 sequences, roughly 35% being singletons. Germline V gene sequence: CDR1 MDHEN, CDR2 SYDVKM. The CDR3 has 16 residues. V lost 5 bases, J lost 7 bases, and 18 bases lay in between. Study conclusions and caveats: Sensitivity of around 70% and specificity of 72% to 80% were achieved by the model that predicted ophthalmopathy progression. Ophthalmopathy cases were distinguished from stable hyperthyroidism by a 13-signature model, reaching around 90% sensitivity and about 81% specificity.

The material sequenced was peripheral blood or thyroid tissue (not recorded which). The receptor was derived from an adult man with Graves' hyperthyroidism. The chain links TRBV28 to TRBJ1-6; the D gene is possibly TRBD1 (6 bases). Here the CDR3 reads CASSAPQQGPNSPLHF. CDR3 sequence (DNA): TGTGCCAGCAGTGCACCGCAACAGGGTCCCAATTCACCCCTCCACTTT.